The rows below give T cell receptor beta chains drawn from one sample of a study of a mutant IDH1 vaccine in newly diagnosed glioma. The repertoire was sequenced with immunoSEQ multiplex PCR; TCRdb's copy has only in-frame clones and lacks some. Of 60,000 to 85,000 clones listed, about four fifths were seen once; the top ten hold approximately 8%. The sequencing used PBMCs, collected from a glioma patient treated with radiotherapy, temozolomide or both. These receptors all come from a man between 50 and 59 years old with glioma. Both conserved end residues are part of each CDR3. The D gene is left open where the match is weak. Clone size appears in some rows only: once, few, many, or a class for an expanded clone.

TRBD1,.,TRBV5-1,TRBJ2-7,TGCGCCAGCACCTCGACAGGGGGATCGGTCGAGCAGTACTTC,CASTSTGGSVEQYF
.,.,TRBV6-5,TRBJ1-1,TGTGCCGGCACCAGGGGTAGGACCAATGAAGCTTTCTTT,CAGTRGRTNEAFF
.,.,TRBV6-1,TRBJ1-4,TGTGCCAGCAGTAGGGGGGAATCTAATGAAAAACTGTTTTTT,CASSRGESNEKLFF
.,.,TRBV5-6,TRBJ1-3,TGTGCCAGCAGCGGCTACGGGACGGCCACTGGAAACACCATATATTTT,CASSGYGTATGNTIYF
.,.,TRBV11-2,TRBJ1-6,TGTGCCAGCAGCGAAACAGAAAATTCACCCCTCCACTTT,CASSETENSPLHF
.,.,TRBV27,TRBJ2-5,TGTGCCAGCAGTTTTCGATTACGAGAGACCCAGTACTTC,CASSFRLRETQYF
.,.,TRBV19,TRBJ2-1,TGTGCCAGTACCGAAATCTACGGGGAAAGGGAGCAGTTCTTC,CASTEIYGEREQFF
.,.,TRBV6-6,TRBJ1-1,TGTGCCAGCAGCCCTTTAGGACACACTGAAGCTTTCTTT,CASSPLGHTEAFF
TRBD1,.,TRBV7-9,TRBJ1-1,TGTGCCAGCAGCTTGCCAGGGGGGAGCACTGAAGCTTTCTTT,CASSLPGGSTEAFF
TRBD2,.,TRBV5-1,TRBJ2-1,TGCGCCAGCAGCCTTGACGGGGGGTACAATGAGCAGTTCTTC,CASSLDGGYNEQFF
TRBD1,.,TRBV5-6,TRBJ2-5,TGTGCCAGCAGCCGACAGGGGGGGAAAGAGACCCAGTACTTC,CASSRQGGKETQYF
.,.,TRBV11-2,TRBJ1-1,TGTGCCAGCAGCTTTGGGGGAGGCGACACTGAAGCTTTCTTT,CASSFGGGDTEAFF
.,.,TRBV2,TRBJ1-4,TGTGCCAGCATGGATGACGGGGAAAAACTGTTTTTT,CASMDDGEKLFF
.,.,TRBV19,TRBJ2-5,TGTGCCAGTAGTATAGGGGGCGGGACCCAGTACTTC,CASSIGGGTQYF
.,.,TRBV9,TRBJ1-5,TGTGCCAGCAGCGCCTACGGCGGGCATCAGCCCCAGCATTTT,CASSAYGGHQPQHF
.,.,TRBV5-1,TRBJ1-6,TGCGCCAGCAGCCCGGGGACACGAGATAATTCACCCCTCCACTTT,CASSPGTRDNSPLHF
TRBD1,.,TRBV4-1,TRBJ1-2,TGCGCCAGCAGCCACGGACAGGGGGCCCCCTATGGCTACACCTTC,CASSHGQGAPYGYTF
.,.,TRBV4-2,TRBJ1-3,TGTGCCAGCAGCCAAGATGAGGGCTCTGGAAACACCATATATTTT,CASSQDEGSGNTIYF
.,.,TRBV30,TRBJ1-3,TGTGCCTCTAACCCCCGGAACATGGGGGGAAACACCATATATTTT,CASNPRNMGGNTIYF
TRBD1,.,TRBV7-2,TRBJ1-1,TGTGCCAGCAGCTTCCGGGACAGGGCTCCCCCTGAAGCTTTCTTT,CASSFRDRAPPEAFF
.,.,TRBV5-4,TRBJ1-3,TGTGCCAGCAGCGCCTCTTATCAGGACACCATATATTTT,CASSASYQDTIYF
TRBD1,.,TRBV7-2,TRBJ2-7,TGTGCCAGCAGCCTAACAACAGGGGCCGAGCAGTACTTC,CASSLTTGAEQYF
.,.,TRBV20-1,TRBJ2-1,TGCAGTGACCGGGACAATGAGCAGTTCTTC,CSDRDNEQFF
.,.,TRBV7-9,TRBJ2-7,TGTGCCAGCAGCTTGCAGGGACATTCCTACGAGCAGTACTTC,CASSLQGHSYEQYF
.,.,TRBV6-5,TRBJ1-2,TGTGCCAGCAGTTACCAGGGCTATGGCTACACCTTC,CASSYQGYGYTF
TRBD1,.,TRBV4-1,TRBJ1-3,TGCGCCAGCAGCCAAGATTCAGGGGGGTTATCTGGAAACACCATATATTTT,CASSQDSGGLSGNTIYF
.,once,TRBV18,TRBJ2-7,TGTGCCAGCTCACAAGACAATGGGGGTTACGAGCAGTACTTC,CASSQDNGGYEQYF